This passage covers 15 T cell receptor beta chains from one sample sequenced in a study of regulatory T cells in long-lasting Graves disease. Construction of the TCR beta libraries employed iRepertoire HTBI primers in conjunction with Arm-PCR of CDR3 regions. One entry per CDR3 protein, called by TCRdb with MiXCR from the multiplex PCR reads. The data show hundreds of thousands of distinct CDR3 sequences, 21% seen once. As to time point: persistent/refractory GD, antithyroid drugs over 5 years with positive TRAb. Isolated PBMC RNA provided the starting material for the TCR library. Sample: peripheral blood mononuclear cells (PBMCs), taken when the disease was refractory, from a patient treated with antithyroid drugs. The receptors here all came from a female donor with Graves disease.

This clonotype was seen at least ten times. The chain links TRBV11-2 to TRBJ2-7, with TRBD2 as a possible D gene (5 bases). The CDR3 has 13 residues. CDR1 SGHAT and CDR2 FQNNGV come from the germline V gene. Trimming took off 0 bases at V and 6 bases at J, with 9 bases between the two ends. CDR3 bases: TGTGCCAGCAGCTTAGATGCGGCGGGCGAGCAGTACTTC. This translates into CASSLDAAGEQYF.

This clonotype has a handful of counts. This chain connects TRBV3-1 to TRBJ2-2, with D possibly being TRBD2 (6 bases). The CDR3 extends over 15 amino acids. Germline V gives CDR1 LGHDT, CDR2 YNNKEL (reference sequence). V gave up 1 base and J gave up 5 bases, with 11 bases separating them. CDR3 loop: CASSQAGDWTGELFF. DNA for the CDR3: TGTGCCAGCAGCCAAGCGGGAGATTGGACCGGGGAGCTGTTTTTT.

Many counts were recorded for this clonotype. The rearrangement uses TRBV7-3 and TRBJ2-4; D tentatively reads TRBD1 or TRBD2 (5 bases each). The germline CDR1 and CDR2 sequences are SGHTA and FQGTGA. The CDR3 consists of 16 residues. V was cut by 1 base and J by 8 bases, with 18 bases left in between. CDR3 protein: CASSLRGRDGTDIQYF. The CDR3 region has the DNA TGTGCCAGCAGCTTAAGGGGTCGGGACGGGACCGACATTCAGTACTTC.

This clonotype was counted ten times or more. This sequence joins TRBV2 and TRBJ2-5, with D unresolved. This CDR3 contains 13 residues. The germline V gene has CDR1 SNHLY and CDR2 FYNNEI. Between the trimmed V and J ends, which lost 8 bases and 5 bases, there was a span of 15 bases. The CDR3 nucleotides read TGTGCCAGCGGACGTAATTCCCCGGAGACCCAGTACTTC. Amino acids: CASGRNSPETQYF.

This sequence joins TRBV7-3 and TRBJ2-3; TRBD2 agrees at 13 bases. Germline CDR1 is SGHTA and CDR2 is FQGTGA. There are 17 residues in the CDR3. J gave up 6 bases and V 5 bases, and 11 bases lay outside the gene matches. DNA of the CDR3: TGTGCCAGCAGCCAGGGACTAGCGGGATCCTCGGGGGATACGCAGTATTTT. Protein product: CASSQGLAGSSGDTQYF.

This clonotype came up many times. The J gene is TRBJ2-2, the V gene TRBV7-3; 9 bases are shared with TRBD1. CDR1 is SGHTA and CDR2 is FQGTGA in the germline V gene. CDR3 size: 15 residues. The J segment lost 5 bases and the V segment lost 5 bases, leaving 6 bases of the junction unmatched. This CDR3 reads CASSIGTGLTGELFF. CDR3 nucleotide sequence: TGTGCCAGCAGCATCGGGACAGGGTTGACCGGGGAGCTGTTTTTT.

This clonotype was recorded at least ten times. The junction departs from germline at one end; a sequencing error may be responsible. V and J are TRBV2 and TRBJ2-7, with 7 bases aligning to TRBD1. CDR3 length equals 15 residues. Germline V lookup: CDR1 SNHLY, CDR2 FYNNEI. The CDR3 loop reads CASREAFTGAYEQYF. Written as DNA, the CDR3 is TGTGCCAGCAGAGAAGCGTTCACAGGGGCCTACGAGCAGTACTTC.

This clonotype was found many times. J is TRBJ1-2 and V is TRBV28, with 7 bases fitting TRBD1. The CDR3 has 15 residues. V was clipped by 4 bases and J by 3 bases; unmatched bases: 8. CDR1 is MDHEN, CDR2 SYDVKM, per germline. The CDR3 DNA follows: TGTGCCAGCAGTTCTCGGGGGGACAGTCACTATGGCTACACCTTC. Translating gives CASSSRGDSHYGYTF.

This clonotype was picked up many times. The chain recombines TRBV30 with TRBJ1-4; TRBD1 is a possible D gene (5 bases). V shed 2 bases and J shed 6 bases, with 13 bases lying between them. CDR1 GTSNPN and CDR2 SVGIG come from the germline V gene (reference sequence). This CDR3 spans 14 amino acids. The CDR3 nucleotides read TGTGCCTGGAGTTTTGGGGGTCGCCATGAAAAACTGTTTTTT. Translated, it gives CAWSFGGRHEKLFF.

This clonotype was seen repeatedly, ten times or more. V is TRBV7-3 and J is TRBJ2-7, with 13 bases that match TRBD2. The CDR3 spans 16 residues. Trimming cost V 3 bases and J 5 bases; bases outside gene matches: 7. The germline gives CDR1 SGHTA, CDR2 FQGTGA. The CDR3 spells CASSLDGLAGANEQYF. The CDR3 nucleotides read TGTGCCAGCAGCTTGGACGGACTAGCGGGAGCCAACGAGCAGTACTTC.

On this clonotype itself: Just one base apart from a much larger clone, this may be a read error. This sequence joins TRBV28 and TRBJ1-1; D unclear. The V gene lost 5 bases and the J gene lost 3 bases, with 13 bases spanning the gap. This CDR3 has 14 residues. Germline V gene data show CDR1 as MDHEN and CDR2 as SYDVKM. The CDR3 here is CASSDRTRDTEAFF. DNA of the CDR3: TGTGCCAGCAGTGATCGGACGAGGGACACTGAAGCTTTCTTT.

V usage is TRBV29-1 and J usage is TRBJ1-1; weak D call: TRBD1 (6 bases). Germline lookup yields CDR1 SQVTM and CDR2 ANQGSEA. V shed 8 bases and J shed 4 bases, with 20 bases lying between them. The CDR3 is made up of 14 amino acids. The CDR3 spells CSSTGSGGRTEAFF. The CDR3 DNA is TGCAGCAGCACAGGGAGCGGGGGTCGCACTGAAGCTTTCTTT.

This clonotype was seen repeatedly, ten times or more. CDR3: CASSESWGTGNEKLFF. The DNA for the CDR3 is TGTGCCAGCAGTGAATCTTGGGGGACCGGTAATGAAAAACTGTTTTTT. The chain is built from TRBV6-1 and TRBJ1-4; tentatively, D is TRBD1 (5 bases). Germline V gives CDR1 MNHNS, CDR2 SASEGT. The CDR3 length is 16 residues. The V gene lost 2 bases and the J gene lost 4 bases, with 14 bases spanning the gap.

In its sample, this clonotype was seen many times. CDR3 DNA sequence: TGTGCCAGCAGTTCCGGGACTAGGATTTCCGGGGAGCTGTTTTTT. It is translated as CASSSGTRISGELFF. This chain uses TRBV12-3 or TRBV12-4 with TRBJ2-2, with TRBD2 identical over 8 bases. J gave up 6 bases and V 4 bases, and 7 bases lay outside the gene matches. This CDR3 comprises 15 residues.

This clonotype turned up a few times. The V call is TRBV15, the J call TRBJ2-7, with 8 bases identical to TRBD1. The CDR3 has 15 amino acids. V was clipped by 2 bases and J by 0 bases; unmatched bases: 3. Germline V gene lookup returns CDR1 LNHNV and CDR2 YYDKDF (reference sequence). DNA for the CDR3: TGTGCCACCAGCAGATTAACAGGGGGCTCCTACGAGCAGTACTTC. The encoded protein is CATSRLTGGSYEQYF. The full variable domain, its missing parts supplied by reference TRBV15 and TRBJ2-7, is DAMVIQNPRYQVTQFGKPVTLSCSQTLNHNVMYWYQQKSSQAPKLLFHYYDKDFNNEADTPDNFQSRRPNTSFCFLDIRSPGLGDTAMYLCATSRLTGGSYEQYFGPGTRLTVT.